This record looks at one T cell receptor (beta chain) sequence and its context. V was pared by 0 bases and J by 5 bases, with 19 bases between. The CDR3 has 17 amino acids. Germline CDR1 and CDR2: LGHNA and YSLEER. Profiling relied on immunoSEQ multiplex PCR, and the TCRdb table lists in-frame clones only, not all of them. The sample lists tens of thousands of clones; approximately 85% were seen once. The entry originates in a study of blood T cell repertoires in COVID-19. Specimen: peripheral blood. The receptor's source is a human donor in a cohort sampled during active COVID-19. The genes are TRBV4-3 and TRBJ1-1; D is ambiguous. Here the CDR3 DNA reads TGCGCCAGCAGCCAAGATCGGTGGGAATCTGGAGGGACTGAAGCTTTCTTT. Encoded protein: CASSQDRWESGGTEAFF.